This entry is about one T cell receptor (beta chain). Its antigen is as yet unknown. CDR1 is SGHAT and CDR2 is FQNNGV in the germline V gene. Trimming removed 4 bases at V and 7 bases at J, with 16 bases between. CDR3 size: 14 residues. The input for sorted-subset replicate PCRs was 200 to 250 ng DNA, around 30,000 T cell genomes. The method was immunoSEQ multiplex PCR; TCRdb's version includes in-frame clones alone and lacks a portion of them. The table shows about 2.4 million clones, with approximately 94% occurring only once. This specimen comes from a study of shared clonotypes between healthy human individuals. Study results and limitations: Across a handful of donors, naive CD4 shared 5% to 6%, naive CD8 around 3.5%, memory CD4 roughly 2.1%, memory CD8 under 0.5%.

The clonotype was recovered from a man aged 18-30 years in good health. Some clones in this sample may be carry-over from other donors' samples. Sample: naive CD4+ T cells from PBMCs. Subset defined: CD45RA+ positively selected. The J gene is TRBJ2-5, the V gene TRBV11-2; D remains ambiguous. CDR3 bases: TGTGCCAGCAGCTCCCCCCGTCGGGTTACGACCCAGTACTTC. Translation: CASSSPRRVTTQYF. The variable domain in full, with the rest retrieved from reference TRBV11-2 and TRBJ2-5, is EAGVAQSPRYKIIEKRQSVAFWCNPISGHATLYWYQQILGQGPKLLIQFQNNGVVDDSQLPKDRFSAERLKGVDSTLKIQPAKLEDSAVYLCASSSPRRVTTQYFGPGTRLLVL.